This T cell receptor (beta chain) is from a study of shared clonotypes between healthy human individuals. Study in general: In total, the donors were a couple of women and a few men aged 18 to 49.

This clone was counted a single time. Repertoires were generated with immunoSEQ multiplex PCR, while TCRdb's copy carries only in-frame clones and drops some. The profile shows about 750,000 clones, 85% to 95% of them singletons. Germline values: CDR1 MGHDK, CDR2 SYGVNS. The CDR3 totals 16 residues. The V end lost 3 bases, the J end lost 9 bases, and 24 bases lay between the germline ends. The naive CD8 fraction comprised CD45RO-negative cells positively selected for CCR7 and excluded terminally differentiated effector memory CD45RA+ cells. The rearrangement links TRBV25-1 to TRBJ2-7; D possibly corresponds to TRBD2 (6 bases). Material: naive CD8+ T cells sorted from blood. This TCR derives from a man under 40 in good health. The CDR3 region is CASSDGPGTPGRGQYF. The CDR3 DNA follows: TGTGCCAGCAGTGATGGCCCCGGGACTCCGGGAAGGGGGCAGTACTTC.